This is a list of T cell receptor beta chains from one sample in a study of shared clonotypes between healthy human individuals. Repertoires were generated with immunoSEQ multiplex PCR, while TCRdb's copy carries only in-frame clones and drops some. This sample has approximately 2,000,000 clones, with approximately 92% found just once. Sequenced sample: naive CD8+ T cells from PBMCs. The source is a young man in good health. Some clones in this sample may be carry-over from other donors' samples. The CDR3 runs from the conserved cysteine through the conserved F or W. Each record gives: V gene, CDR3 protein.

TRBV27 CASSFLGLVGYEQYF
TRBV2 CASSDPLAYEQYF
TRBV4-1 CASSPLPGDRVFGYTF
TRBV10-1 CARSGTGSRNIQYF
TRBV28 CASSFRVPNEQYF
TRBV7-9 CASSPTRGSGRNEQFF
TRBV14 CASSQEAAGLNEKLFF
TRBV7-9 CATGGDRVPSSYNEQFF
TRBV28 CASSFGLAGETGELFF
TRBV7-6 CASSFRTGEELFF
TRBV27 CASSTRGGLSAQYF
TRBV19 CASSGTSGTETQYF
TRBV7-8 CASSRGGDTEAFF
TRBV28 CASSGTFIGKLFF
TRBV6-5 CASSYRGLGIQYF
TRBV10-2 CASNKPGQGLYEQYF
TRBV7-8 CASSLGTPRNPEAFF
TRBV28 CASSLLNSGYQETQYF
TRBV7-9 CASSSDTYEQYF
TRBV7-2 CASSSHLFGLAGDEQYF
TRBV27 CASSFLAGASYNEQFF
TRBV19 CASKSGPDSYNEQFF
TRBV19 CASSNGGSEAFF
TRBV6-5 CASSYSTGQYNEQFF
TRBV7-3 CASSSPGVPSSYNEQFF
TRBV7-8 CASSLVHEVLDTQYF
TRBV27 CASARGFSTEAFF
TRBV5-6 CASSPGGSIIYGYTF
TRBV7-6 CASSLADSATYEQYF
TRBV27 CASSGGTGGPNYGYTF
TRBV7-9 CASSLDRFYEQYF
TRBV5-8 CASSRTGPRGANVLTF
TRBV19 CASSQGARSGGLADTQYF
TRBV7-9 CASSLELRQGTDNEQFF
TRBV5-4 CASRRQGADGEQYF
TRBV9 CASSPGPPGDYTF
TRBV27 CASSSPGAGDTGELFF
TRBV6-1 CASGTGNYGYTF
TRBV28 CASSRIRGLEQYF
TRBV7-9 CASSSPGQFF